Listed below are T cell receptor beta chains from one sample, sequenced in a study of blood T cell repertoires in COVID-19. Sequenced by immunoSEQ multiplex PCR; TCRdb stores in-frame clones only, minus some. Of about 420,000 clones in the sample, approximately 90% were seen once. Sequences were obtained from peripheral blood. The receptors shown here come from a man between 18 and 35 years old with COVID-19, enrolled during active disease. Both conserved end residues are part of each CDR3. D genes are given only for firm matches. Rows may omit the clone size; those that give it use once, few, many or a size class.

V gene,J gene,clone size,D gene,CDR3 protein,CDR3 DNA
TRBV6-5,TRBJ1-2,-,TRBD1,CASRNPQGANGYTF,TGTGCCAGCAGAAATCCTCAGGGGGCGAATGGCTACACCTTC
TRBV25-1,TRBJ1-6,once,TRBD1,CASSEGTASSYNSPLHF,TGTGCCAGCAGTGAAGGGACAGCGAGCTCCTATAATTCACCCCTCCACTTT
TRBV6-5,TRBJ2-5,-,-,CASKRTGAETQYF,TGTGCCAGCAAAAGAACGGGAGCGGAGACCCAGTACTTC
TRBV2,TRBJ2-7,-,-,CASRIHLVSYEQYF,TGTGCCAGCAGAATTCATCTAGTCTCCTACGAGCAGTACTTC
TRBV24-1,TRBJ2-3,-,-,CATSDPGLSTDTQYF,TGTGCCACCAGTGATCCGGGACTCAGCACAGATACGCAGTATTTT
TRBV9,TRBJ2-7,-,-,CASSTGFHEQYF,TGTGCCAGCAGTACAGGGTTTCACGAGCAGTACTTC
TRBV15,TRBJ2-1,-,-,CATSRGLEDGEQFF,TGTGCCACCAGCAGAGGCTTGGAGGACGGTGAGCAGTTCTTC
TRBV6-5,TRBJ2-2,-,TRBD1,CASSSWTGGITGELFF,TGTGCCAGCAGTTCCTGGACAGGGGGGATAACCGGGGAGCTGTTTTTT
TRBV11-2,TRBJ2-1,-,-,CASSEYNEQFF,TGTGCCAGCAGCGAGTACAATGAGCAGTTCTTC
TRBV5-6,TRBJ2-5,-,TRBD2,CASSFTGGPGYQETQYF,TGTGCCAGCAGCTTCACGGGGGGGCCAGGGTACCAAGAGACCCAGTACTTC
TRBV7-8,TRBJ1-1,-,-,CASSLIHSRGTNTEAFF,TGTGCCAGCAGCTTAATACACTCACGGGGGACGAACACTGAAGCTTTCTTT
TRBV2,TRBJ2-3,-,-,CASTSDREVSDTQYF,TGTGCCAGCACCTCAGACAGAGAGGTGTCAGATACGCAGTATTTT
TRBV18,TRBJ2-7,-,-,CASSHGDRYEQYF,TGTGCCAGCTCACACGGTGACAGATACGAGCAGTACTTC
TRBV6-2/TRBV6-3,TRBJ2-7,few,-,CASSPGGWSSYEQYF,TGTGCCAGCAGTCCCGGCGGGTGGAGCTCCTACGAGCAGTACTTC
TRBV6-5,TRBJ2-1,few,TRBD2,CASSRRGGSYNEQFF,TGTGCCAGCAGTCGCCGGGGGGGCTCCTACAATGAGCAGTTCTTC
TRBV4-1,TRBJ2-7,-,-,CASSRGPFPSEQYF,TGCGCCAGCAGCCGAGGCCCATTTCCCTCCGAGCAGTACTTC
TRBV27,TRBJ1-5,-,-,CASSQKDSHQPQHF,TGTGCCAGCAGTCAAAAGGACAGTCATCAGCCCCAGCATTTT
TRBV11-3,TRBJ1-3,-,-,CASSLDWEPGNTIYF,TGTGCCAGCAGCTTGGACTGGGAACCCGGAAACACCATATATTTT
TRBV11-2,TRBJ2-7,once,TRBD1,CASSRNFGTGGSYEQYF,TGTGCCAGCAGCCGTAACTTCGGGACAGGGGGCTCCTACGAGCAGTACTTC
TRBV28,TRBJ2-7,-,-,CASMDGSAYEQYF,TGTGCCAGCATGGACGGGAGTGCCTACGAGCAGTACTTC
TRBV18,TRBJ2-5,-,-,CASSPPVVGTETQYF,TGTGCCAGCTCACCACCGGTAGTGGGCACAGAGACCCAGTACTTC
TRBV19,TRBJ1-5,-,-,CASSIPGQGGNQPQHF,TGTGCCAGTAGTATACCCGGCCAGGGTGGAAATCAGCCCCAGCATTTT
TRBV4-1,TRBJ2-7,-,TRBD1,CASSQKTGKVYEQYF,TGCGCCAGCAGCCAAAAGACAGGGAAGGTCTACGAGCAGTACTTC
TRBV6-1,TRBJ1-2,-,TRBD1,CASSAEVTGAKNYGYTF,TGTGCCAGCAGTGCAGAAGTGACAGGGGCGAAGAACTATGGCTACACCTTC
TRBV24-1,TRBJ2-1,-,TRBD1,CATSAPGQELNEQFF,TGTGCCACCTCCGCTCCTGGACAGGAGCTAAATGAGCAGTTCTTC
TRBV9,TRBJ2-3,few,TRBD2,CASSVDAGGGADTQYF,TGTGCCAGCAGCGTAGATGCGGGGGGCGGGGCAGATACGCAGTATTTT
TRBV10-2,TRBJ1-5,-,TRBD1,CASSESDRVQPQHF,TGCGCCAGCAGTGAGTCGGACAGGGTTCAGCCCCAGCATTTT
TRBV6-5,TRBJ1-1,-,TRBD1,CASSLTGVEAFF,TGTGCCAGCAGCTTGACAGGGGTAGAAGCTTTCTTT
TRBV6-5,TRBJ2-4,-,-,CASRSDTLAKNIQYF,TGTGCCAGCAGATCGGACACCTTAGCCAAAAACATTCAGTACTTC
TRBV19,TRBJ1-5,-,TRBD1,CASSEQGGQPQHF,TGTGCCAGTAGTGAACAGGGGGGCCAGCCCCAGCATTTT
TRBV15,TRBJ1-3,-,TRBD1,CATSVTGDDSGNTIYF,TGTGCCACCAGCGTGACAGGGGACGACTCTGGAAACACCATATATTTT
TRBV5-1,TRBJ1-2,-,-,CASNLAYRGGYGYTF,TGCGCCAGCAACCTCGCTTATAGGGGAGGCTATGGCTACACCTTC
TRBV14,TRBJ1-1,-,-,CASSQNMNTEAFF,TGTGCCAGCAGCCAAAACATGAACACTGAAGCTTTCTTT
TRBV6-4,TRBJ2-1,-,-,CASSRDPGGYNEQFF,TGTGCCAGCTCCCGGGACCCCGGAGGGTACAATGAGCAGTTCTTC
TRBV5-4,TRBJ2-2,few,TRBD2,CASSLGSGGKSGELFF,TGTGCCAGCAGCCTCGGGTCGGGAGGTAAATCCGGGGAGCTGTTTTTT
TRBV6-4,TRBJ1-1,-,TRBD1,CASSGDRGNTEAFF,TGTGCCAGCAGTGGCGACAGGGGTAACACTGAAGCTTTCTTT
TRBV5-6,TRBJ2-1,few,-,CASSPRWGQGNEQFF,TGTGCCAGCAGCCCGAGGTGGGGGCAGGGGAATGAGCAGTTCTTC
TRBV10-1,TRBJ2-5,-,-,CASSVGGDQETQYF,TGCGCCAGCAGTGTTGGAGGGGACCAAGAGACCCAGTACTTC
TRBV7-2,TRBJ2-3,-,TRBD2,CASSSGGYTDTQYF,TGTGCCAGCAGCTCCGGGGGGTACACAGATACGCAGTATTTT
TRBV6-1,TRBJ1-5,-,-,CASSERGAGFSNQPQHF,TGTGCCAGCAGTGAAAGGGGCGCCGGCTTTAGCAATCAGCCCCAGCATTTT
TRBV12-5,TRBJ2-7,-,TRBD2,CASGSGLAGVYEQYF,TGTGCTAGTGGTTCGGGACTAGCGGGGGTGTACGAGCAGTACTTC
TRBV9,TRBJ2-7,-,TRBD2,CASSLQGLAGGGEQYF,TGTGCCAGCAGCTTACAGGGACTAGCGGGAGGAGGCGAGCAGTACTTC
TRBV12-3/TRBV12-4,TRBJ2-2,once,-,CASIRGGTGELFF,TGTGCCAGTATAAGGGGGGGGACCGGGGAGCTGTTTTTT
TRBV5-4,TRBJ2-7,-,-,CASSFRGSSYEQYF,TGTGCCAGCAGCTTTCGGGGTAGCTCCTACGAGCAGTACTTC